This TCR beta chain stems from a study of T cells in Graves' hyperthyroidism and ophthalmopathy. The study's findings and limits: Ophthalmopathy was identified by the model a median around 6.9 months ahead of onset. Most thyroid-expanded clonotypes above 0.001 were also found in blood.

Losses at the gene ends were 1 base for V and 7 bases for J; bases not matched to a gene: 8. The CDR3 has 17 residues. Germline-derived CDR1 and CDR2 are KGHDR and SFDVKD. Template material for amplifying TCR beta CDR3 regions consisted of RNA transcripts. The study used the HTBI primer set for a first-round RT-PCR of the TCR CDR3. TCRdb itself ran the multiplex PCR reads through MiXCR, one entry per CDR3 protein. This sample has some 370,000 distinct CDR3 sequences, with over 11% found just once. Only a few counts were recorded for this clonotype. As yet, its antigen is unknown. Lactation, pregnancy, other autoimmune disease or uncontrolled infection led to exclusion of patients. Diagnoses were established using clinical symptoms, serum thyroxine and TRAb, thyroid ultrasound and orbital computed tomography.

This clonotype was sampled from a man aged 50-59 years with Graves' ophthalmopathy. V is TRBV24-1 and J is TRBJ2-1, with 11 bases lining up with TRBD2. The sample was blood. CDR3 sequence: CATSDFPSGGFRNEQFF. CDR3 sequence (DNA): TGTGCCACCAGTGATTTTCCTAGCGGGGGGTTTCGGAATGAGCAGTTCTTC.